The rows below give T cell receptor beta chains drawn from one sample of a study of blood T cell repertoires in COVID-19. Clones were read by immunoSEQ multiplex PCR, and TCRdb kept only the in-frame ones, dropping some. The data contain 120,000 to 150,000 clones, approximately 89% of them seen just once; the ten biggest clones take up around 1.5%. The sequenced sample was peripheral blood. These receptors were obtained from a human donor in a cohort sampled during active COVID-19. Both conserved end residues are part of each CDR3. Each record gives: V gene, D gene, clone size, J gene, CDR3 DNA, CDR3 protein. The D gene is left open where the match is weak. Part of the rows lack a size; the others show once, few, many or a class for expanded clones.

V: TRBV3-1/TRBV3-2; D: .; size: .; J: TRBJ2-2; DNA: TGTGCCAGCAGCCTAAGGGAGGACGCCGGGGAGCTGTTTTTT; CDR3: CASSLREDAGELFF
V: TRBV2; D: .; size: few; J: TRBJ2-2; DNA: TGTGCCAGCAGTGAAGCGCTTCGGGGGGCCAATACCGGGGAGCTGTTTTTT; CDR3: CASSEALRGANTGELFF
V: TRBV9; D: .; size: .; J: TRBJ2-3; DNA: TGTGCCAGCAGCGTAGGATTCAAAGCGGGTTCTAGCACAGATACGCAGTATTTT; CDR3: CASSVGFKAGSSTDTQYF
V: TRBV7-2; D: TRBD1; size: .; J: TRBJ1-1; DNA: TGTGCCAGCAGCCAGGACAGGGGGCGTGTGGAAGCTTTCTTT; CDR3: CASSQDRGRVEAFF
V: TRBV6-6; D: .; size: .; J: TRBJ2-5; DNA: TGTGCCAGCATCAAGGGGTCCCTAGGGCAAGAGACCCAGTACTTC; CDR3: CASIKGSLGQETQYF
V: TRBV2; D: .; size: .; J: TRBJ2-7; DNA: TGTGCCAGCAGTGAAGGGACACCGTCCGAGCAGTACTTC; CDR3: CASSEGTPSEQYF
V: TRBV10-3; D: .; size: .; J: TRBJ1-2; DNA: TGTGCCATCAGTGAGGACAGTCGTGGCTACACCTTC; CDR3: CAISEDSRGYTF
V: TRBV9; D: .; size: .; J: TRBJ1-2; DNA: TGTGCCAGCAGCGAAGGGGGGGCTAACTATGGCTACACCTTC; CDR3: CASSEGGANYGYTF
V: TRBV7-7; D: TRBD1; size: .; J: TRBJ2-3; DNA: TGTGCCAGCACCTTAGGGACAGGGGTAGCAGATACGCAGTATTTT; CDR3: CASTLGTGVADTQYF
V: TRBV5-1; D: .; size: .; J: TRBJ2-2; DNA: TGCGCCAGCAGCCCGGGATCGTTCGCGAACACCGGGGAGCTGTTTTTT; CDR3: CASSPGSFANTGELFF
V: TRBV6-5; D: .; size: .; J: TRBJ1-6; DNA: TGTGCCAGCACCCCCCTAGGACAGTTGAATTCACCCCTCCACTTT; CDR3: CASTPLGQLNSPLHF
V: TRBV5-1; D: .; size: .; J: TRBJ1-2; DNA: TGCGCCAGCAGCTTGCGGGGGGGCGCCAGCTATGGCTACACCTTC; CDR3: CASSLRGGASYGYTF
V: TRBV19; D: .; size: .; J: TRBJ2-6; DNA: TGTGCCAGTAGAAAGGGGCCGTCAGGGGCCAACGTCCTGACTTTC; CDR3: CASRKGPSGANVLTF
V: TRBV7-9; D: .; size: .; J: TRBJ2-7; DNA: TGTGCCACCGGAAGCGGGCCCGACGAGCAGTACTTC; CDR3: CATGSGPDEQYF
V: TRBV11-2; D: .; size: .; J: TRBJ2-2; DNA: TGTGCCAGCAGCTTAGTTGTGGCTAGCTGGGCCGGGGAGCTGTTTTTT; CDR3: CASSLVVASWAGELFF
V: TRBV27; D: TRBD1; size: .; J: TRBJ2-1; DNA: TGTGCCAGCAGTTTAATCGGAACAGGGGGGTGGGATGAGCAGTTCTTC; CDR3: CASSLIGTGGWDEQFF
V: TRBV4-3; D: TRBD2; size: .; J: TRBJ2-3; DNA: TGCGCCAGCAGCCCGGACGGACTAGCGGGGAGAGATACGCAGTATTTT; CDR3: CASSPDGLAGRDTQYF
V: TRBV4-1; D: TRBD1; size: .; J: TRBJ1-2; DNA: TGCGCCAGCAGCCATGAAAGGACAGGGGGGAGCTATGGCTACACCTTC; CDR3: CASSHERTGGSYGYTF
V: TRBV28; D: .; size: .; J: TRBJ2-1; DNA: TGTGCCAGCAGTCCCAGACGGCGGAGCTCCTACAATGAGCAGTTCTTC; CDR3: CASSPRRRSSYNEQFF
V: TRBV6-5; D: .; size: .; J: TRBJ1-2; DNA: TGTGCCACCCAACCCAAGGCGGGGGGCGCGGGCGGCTACACCTTC; CDR3: CATQPKAGGAGGYTF
V: TRBV19; D: TRBD1; size: .; J: TRBJ2-1; DNA: TGTGCCAGTGATGGGAGAGGGACAGACTCCTACAATGAGCAGTTCTTC; CDR3: CASDGRGTDSYNEQFF
V: TRBV9; D: .; size: .; J: TRBJ2-3; DNA: TGTGCCAGCAGCGTAGTTGGAATCATCGGGGCAGATACGCAGTATTTT; CDR3: CASSVVGIIGADTQYF
V: TRBV5-5; D: TRBD2; size: .; J: TRBJ2-2; DNA: TGTGCCAGCAGCGTCCGACTAGCGGGGGGCCTCCGGCTCACCGGGGAGCTGTTTTTT; CDR3: CASSVRLAGGLRLTGELFF
V: TRBV7-2; D: TRBD1; size: .; J: TRBJ1-2; DNA: TGTGCCAGCAGCTCCCAGGGGGCGCGCTATGGCTACACCTTC; CDR3: CASSSQGARYGYTF
V: TRBV19; D: .; size: .; J: TRBJ2-6; DNA: TGTGCCAGTAGTCCACAATCTGGGGCCAACGTCCTGACTTTC; CDR3: CASSPQSGANVLTF
V: TRBV27; D: .; size: few; J: TRBJ2-7; DNA: TGTGCCAGCATAGGACAAAGGACCTACGAGCAGTACTTC; CDR3: CASIGQRTYEQYF
V: TRBV3-1/TRBV3-2; D: .; size: .; J: TRBJ1-4; DNA: TGTGCCAGCAGCCAACTAGTGATGGGTGAAAAACTGTTTTTT; CDR3: CASSQLVMGEKLFF
V: TRBV29-1; D: .; size: .; J: TRBJ2-7; DNA: TGCAGCGGACTATTCCGGGACACTTCCTACGAGCAGTACTTC; CDR3: CSGLFRDTSYEQYF
V: TRBV19; D: TRBD1; size: .; J: TRBJ1-6; DNA: TGTGCCAGTAGGGGACAGGCAAGCTCCTATAATTCACCCCTCCACTTT; CDR3: CASRGQASSYNSPLHF
V: TRBV4-2; D: .; size: .; J: TRBJ2-3; DNA: TGTGCCAGCAGCCAAGATTTGGGGGGAACAGATACGCAGTATTTT; CDR3: CASSQDLGGTDTQYF
V: TRBV2; D: TRBD1; size: .; J: TRBJ1-2; DNA: TGTGCCAGCATCGGGACAGGGGATGGCTACACCTTC; CDR3: CASIGTGDGYTF
V: TRBV11-2; D: .; size: .; J: TRBJ1-6; DNA: TGTGCCAGCAGCCCCTCCGATAATTCACCCCTCCACTTT; CDR3: CASSPSDNSPLHF
V: TRBV3-1/TRBV3-2; D: .; size: .; J: TRBJ2-1; DNA: TGTGCCAGCAGCTCGGACTACTTCAATGAGCAGTTCTTC; CDR3: CASSSDYFNEQFF
V: TRBV2; D: .; size: .; J: TRBJ1-3; DNA: TGTGCCAGCAGTCGACAGGTCCGAAACACCATATATTTT; CDR3: CASSRQVRNTIYF
V: TRBV10-3; D: TRBD1; size: .; J: TRBJ2-7; DNA: TGTGCCATCAGTGGGGACAGGGAAACCTACGAGCAGTACTTC; CDR3: CAISGDRETYEQYF
V: TRBV11-2; D: TRBD2; size: .; J: TRBJ2-3; DNA: TGTGCCAGCAGCTCAGATGGAGGGGAGGGGAAGACAGATACGCAGTATTTT; CDR3: CASSSDGGEGKTDTQYF
V: TRBV28; D: TRBD1; size: .; J: TRBJ2-7; DNA: TGTGCCAGCAGTTTACGACAGGGCTACGAGCAGTACTTC; CDR3: CASSLRQGYEQYF
V: TRBV2; D: .; size: .; J: TRBJ1-1; DNA: TGTGCCAGCAGTGTAGAGACAGGGAACACTGAAGCTTTCTTT; CDR3: CASSVETGNTEAFF
V: TRBV19; D: TRBD2; size: .; J: TRBJ2-3; DNA: TGTGCCAGTAGTTCGATAGCGGGGGGCACAGATACGCAGTATTTT; CDR3: CASSSIAGGTDTQYF
V: TRBV3-1/TRBV3-2; D: TRBD1; size: .; J: TRBJ1-2; DNA: TGTGCCAGCAGCCGGGGACAGGGACACTATGGCTACACCTTC; CDR3: CASSRGQGHYGYTF
V: TRBV11-3; D: .; size: .; J: TRBJ1-1; DNA: TGTGCCAGCAGCTGGCGGGGTGACACTGAAGCTTTCTTT; CDR3: CASSWRGDTEAFF
V: TRBV9; D: .; size: .; J: TRBJ1-3; DNA: TGTGCCAGCAGCGTGGACAGTGCTGGAAACACCATATATTTT; CDR3: CASSVDSAGNTIYF
V: TRBV7-3; D: TRBD1; size: .; J: TRBJ2-1; DNA: TGTGCCAGCAGCTTACGGGCAGGGGGTAGCTCCTACAATGAGCAGTTCTTC; CDR3: CASSLRAGGSSYNEQFF
V: TRBV29-1; D: TRBD2; size: .; J: TRBJ2-2; DNA: TGCAGCGTTGAAGAGGGGACTAGCGGGGTCACCGGGGAGCTGTTTTTT; CDR3: CSVEEGTSGVTGELFF
V: TRBV4-3; D: .; size: .; J: TRBJ2-7; DNA: TGCGCCAGCAGCCAAGATATAAGGGGCACAGCTCGCGGGCAGTACTTC; CDR3: CASSQDIRGTARGQYF
V: TRBV19; D: TRBD2; size: .; J: TRBJ2-1; DNA: TGTGCCAGTAGACCCGGGACTAGCGGGGGCTGGCGCGAGCAGTTCTTC; CDR3: CASRPGTSGGWREQFF
V: TRBV7-3; D: .; size: .; J: TRBJ1-1; DNA: TGTGCCAGCAGCATGACAGGGAACACTGAAGCTTTCTTT; CDR3: CASSMTGNTEAFF
V: TRBV23-1; D: TRBD1; size: .; J: TRBJ1-6; DNA: TGCGCCAGCAGTCCCTACCGGGACAGATATAATTCACCCCTCCACTTT; CDR3: CASSPYRDRYNSPLHF
V: TRBV5-1; D: TRBD2; size: .; J: TRBJ2-5; DNA: TGCGCCAGCAGCTGGGGACTAGCGGGGGTCCAAGAGACCCAGTACTTC; CDR3: CASSWGLAGVQETQYF
V: TRBV2; D: .; size: .; J: TRBJ2-7; DNA: TGTGCCAGCAGTCTGGACAGATCCTACGAGCAGTACTTC; CDR3: CASSLDRSYEQYF
V: TRBV7-6; D: TRBD1; size: .; J: TRBJ1-1; DNA: TGTGCCAGCAGCTTAGGGACAGGGGGCGCGGGCACTGAAGCTTTCTTT; CDR3: CASSLGTGGAGTEAFF
V: TRBV19; D: TRBD2; size: .; J: TRBJ2-3; DNA: TGTGCCAGTAAACCGGCCGGGGGGGCTTCAGATACGCAGTATTTT; CDR3: CASKPAGGASDTQYF
V: TRBV27; D: .; size: .; J: TRBJ2-5; DNA: TGTGCCAGCAGTTTATCGGACAGCCAAGAGACCCAGTACTTC; CDR3: CASSLSDSQETQYF
V: TRBV19; D: .; size: .; J: TRBJ2-1; DNA: TGTGCCAGTAGTATAACCAGCGGGGAGGGGGGCAATGAGCAGTTCTTC; CDR3: CASSITSGEGGNEQFF
V: TRBV3-1/TRBV3-2; D: TRBD1; size: few; J: TRBJ1-5; DNA: TGTGCCAGCAGCCCAGGGACAGGGGGCAGTCAGCCCCAGCATTTT; CDR3: CASSPGTGGSQPQHF
V: TRBV5-5; D: .; size: .; J: TRBJ2-1; DNA: TGTGCCAGCAGCTTCGCGCCCTCCTACAATGAGCAGTTCTTC; CDR3: CASSFAPSYNEQFF